This TCR beta chain was identified during a study of blood T cell dynamics during melanoma immunotherapy. As for the study in general: Patients with metastatic melanoma got pembrolizumab or nivolumab-ipilimumab as first-line care.

General study points: PBMC repertoires of eventual disease-control patients split at W3 into clonality or diversity gains. The study could not tell melanoma-specific clones from general immune activation.

As regards this clone: Its antigen is not identified.

The CDR3 spans 15 residues. The V gene's germline CDR1 is WNHNN and CDR2 SYGVQD (reference sequence). The V gene lost 4 bases and the J gene lost 0 bases, with 7 bases spanning the gap. TCRdb's table, derived via immunoSEQ multiplex PCR, lists solely in-frame clones and lacks some. Of about 7,600 clones in the sample, more than 70% were seen once. Specified time point: week 3, after first cycle of checkpoint inhibitor. At 12 weeks after first infusion, RECIST 1.1 defined response for most patients. The chain has TRBV10-1 and TRBJ2-6; no reliable D call. The sequencing here drew on blood, taken from a patient treated with checkpoint blockade. The TCR sequence derives from a human donor with melanoma. CDR3 residues: CASSGGYSGANVLTF. CDR3 sequence (DNA): TGCGCCAGCAGTGGAGGATACTCTGGGGCCAACGTCCTGACTTTC.